The TCR beta chain under discussion was sequenced for a study of blood T cell repertoires in COVID-19 (dated by TCRdb to between 2020 and 2021). Study-level background: Collaborator samples came from the United States, Italy and Spain and covered acute and convalescent phases of COVID-19. Subjects who had been exposed to COVID-19, were actively infected with it, or had recovered from it provided the deeply sampled blood TCRbeta repertoires that made up the dataset. The samples were drawn from the first 160 participants of the ongoing ImmuneRACE study and from over 950 subjects provided by 6 global collaborators. The repertoires were made available in a free public database intended to serve as a resource for research on the immune response to SARS-CoV-2. Where HLA class I and class II types were available, the types were taken from metadata supplied by the sample provider, not from assay-based typing. The material from the prospective study consisted of cDNA or gDNA derived from T cells, B-cell-depleted T cells, or PBMCs. Sample metadata almost always included a de-identified subject ID, COVID-19 status, age in years and sex.

Beyond this particular receptor, the publication reports: The amount of clinical and demographic metadata varied by source and participant and was provided uncurated.

As concerns this clone: No cognate antigen has been identified for it. Base qualities are missing; no much larger clone stands one base away.

The CDR3 sequence holds 16 residues, the cysteine and phenylalanine included. Of all the DNA, just the CDR3 is kept, 48 bases in frame from base 1. CDR1 and CDR2 are read off the germline V gene (reference sequence) as MNHEY and SMNVEV. Germline trimming: 2 bases from V, 6 bases from J; junction bases outside gene matches: 6. TCRbeta CDR3 regions were amplified from genomic DNA by means of the immunoSEQ Assay, a bias-controlled multiplex PCR. As for the original processing: Nucleated cell counts per sample were estimated from amplification of reference gene primers within the assay. To quantify the absolute abundance of each unique TCRbeta CDR3 rearrangement, sequence reads were collapsed and filtered. Productive Simpson clonality was computed per sample as the square root of Simpson's diversity index over productive rearrangements. The table was pulled from immuneACCESS by TCRdb, which kept in-frame rearrangements only. Such tables lose some clones; where checked, under half of the loss comes from unresolved V genes, and the rest has no known cause. V, J and clone size are those of that table, while D and trimming were read from the DNA. The sample yields more than 150,000 clones; approximately 80% were counted once. The top ten clonotypes cover 13% to 15% of the sample.

Participants in the prospective study were aged roughly 18 to 89 years, lived in 20 to 25 United States geographic areas, and enrolled through a virtual design. In the prospective study, cohorts were assigned on the basis of participant-reported clinical history obtained from a screening survey and a study questionnaire. Exposed participants had been in contact with someone with a PCR-confirmed or clinician-diagnosed COVID-19 case within 2 weeks of study entry. In the prospective study, mobile phlebotomists collected whole blood, serum and a nasopharyngeal or oropharyngeal swab from each participant. Over a 2-month period, participants in the prospective study had the option of providing additional blood draws and questionnaires. Before DNA extraction, prospective study blood samples were shipped either frozen or at room temperature.

The TCR comes from a man aged 60-69 years who had been exposed to COVID-19. Sequences were obtained from PBMCs or T cells enriched from blood (not recorded which). Recombination connected TRBV27 to TRBJ2-2, with TRBD2 matching 10 junction bases. The CDR3 loop reads CASSLGSGRASGELFF. The nucleotides are TGTGCCAGCAGTTTAGGGAGCGGGAGGGCCTCCGGGGAGCTGTTTTTT.